This TCR beta chain was obtained from a study of radiotherapy plus CTLA-4 blockade in lung cancer. Study-wide background: For less than 20% of patients, objective responses occurred, and about 30% had disease control.

Clones were sequenced by immunoSEQ multiplex PCR, and TCRdb holds only the in-frame ones, with some missing. Among around 45,000 clones, 70% to 80% were seen once, and the ten largest hold approximately 8.8%. This CDR3 is 13 amino acids long. Trimming removed 3 bases from V and 3 bases from J, with 6 bases in between. Germline assignment: CDR1 MRHNA and CDR2 SNTAGT. The J gene is TRBJ1-5, the V gene TRBV6-4; no reliable D call. The origin of this receptor is a human donor with non-small cell lung cancer who had stable disease on radiotherapy plus ipilimumab. Sequenced here: peripheral blood, sampled from a patient treated with radiotherapy plus ipilimumab. This chain's CDR3 is CASSEGSNQPQHF. The CDR3 DNA reads TGTGCCAGCAGTGAAGGTTCCAATCAGCCCCAGCATTTT.